This T cell receptor beta chain was sequenced for a study of long-term antiretroviral therapy in people with HIV. An immunoSEQ assay, version v3.0, was performed at survey level. Clones were sequenced by immunoSEQ multiplex PCR, and TCRdb holds only the in-frame ones, with some missing. The data show tens of thousands of clones, approximately 78% seen once. This receptor was obtained from a man over 45 with HIV. The material sequenced was unsorted PBMCs, taken 2.9 years after starting antiretroviral therapy.

CDR3 loop: CSVLKVYRVGTGELFF. As DNA, the CDR3 is TGCAGCGTTCTAAAGGTCTACAGGGTGGGCACCGGGGAGCTGTTTTTT. V gene TRBV29-1 combines with J gene TRBJ2-2, with a weak D call TRBD1 (6 bases). Germline V CDR1 and CDR2: SQVTM, ANQGSEA. The CDR3 sequence is 16 residues long. The ends were cut back, 5 bases at V and 4 bases at J, with 20 bases in the middle.